The source of this TCR beta chain is a study of immune evolution from preneoplasia to lung adenocarcinoma. Study-wide context: HLA loss of heterozygosity: less than 9% AIS, under 19% MIA, about 32% ADC, none AAH. Overall study findings and caveats: Later-stage lesions appeared to have more T cells, more diversity, less clonality.

Patient tissue came from resections in Japan or China, 2014–2017. The length of the CDR3 is 15 residues. Per the germline V gene, CDR1 is SGHRS and CDR2 is YFSETQ. The J segment lost 1 base and the V segment lost 1 base, leaving 2 bases of the junction unmatched. Notes on this clone: What it binds is not known.

TCRdb's copy holds only in-frame clones and misses some; the assay was immunoSEQ multiplex PCR. Of roughly 2,500 clones listed, 84% are singletons. The rearrangement uses TRBV5-1 and TRBJ2-3, with 8 bases matching TRBD2. This TCR was recovered from a person aged 70 to 85 with lung adenocarcinoma. What was sequenced was FFPE atypical adenomatous hyperplasia tissue from the lung. Subset given: atypical adenomatous hyperplasia (AAH), lung preneoplasia. The CDR3 loop is CASSLSGSGTDTQYF. CDR3 bases: TGCGCCAGCAGCTTGAGCGGGAGCGGCACAGATACGCAGTATTTT.